This TCR beta chain was obtained from a study of graft-versus-host responses after intestinal transplantation. Findings and limits, study-wide: Some GvH clones appeared in ileal mucosa or blood before recipient bone marrow.

The length of the CDR3 is 12 residues. Deletions cut 9 bases from V and 6 bases from J, with 14 bases between. In germline, CDR1 is LGHNT, CDR2 FRNRAP. This clone was observed once. Its target is not known. Using immunoSEQ multiplex PCR, the repertoire was profiled, and TCRdb retains in-frame clones only, with some absent. Of 90,000 to 150,000 clones listed, approximately 96% are singletons. The chain has TRBV12-5 and TRBJ1-1, with D possibly being TRBD1 (6 bases). This TCR derives from a human donor who received an intestinal transplant. Sequencing used unstimulated CD8+ T cells sorted from spleen or lymph node cells, obtained before intestinal transplant. The CDR3 sequence: CASRQGFAEAFF. Here the CDR3 DNA reads TGTGCTAGCCGGCAGGGGTTCGCTGAAGCTTTCTTT.